This T cell receptor beta chain emerged from a study of CD8 T cells in ankylosing spondylitis. CDR1 and CDR2 from the germline V gene are SGHTA and FQGNSA. Trimming removed 2 bases from V and 4 bases from J; junction bases left unmatched: 8. The CDR3 extends over 16 amino acids. A few counts support this clonotype. Its antigen is as yet unknown. TCRdb fed the 5' RACE reads into MiXCR, producing one record per CDR3 protein. This table holds 750,000 to 850,000 distinct CDR3 sequences, approximately 10% found once. Study results and caveats: Made up of eight highly homologous variants, a TCR beta motif appeared characteristic of ankylosing spondylitis blood.

The source of this sequence is a male donor with ankylosing spondylitis. The chain couples TRBV7-2 to TRBJ2-1, with 7 nucleotides matching TRBD1. Source material: blood, either unsorted or a sorted T cell fraction (not recorded which). The CDR3 DNA reads TGTGCCAGCAGCTTACAGGGCGACAGGGCGTACAATGAGCAGTTCTTC. It translates to CASSLQGDRAYNEQFF.